The 11 T cell receptor beta chains below all came from one sample that was sequenced in a study of CD8 T cells in ankylosing spondylitis. TCRdb ran MiXCR on the 5' RACE reads and lists one entry per CDR3 protein. This sample yields about 140,000 distinct CDR3 sequences, of which 30% to 35% are seen a single time; 5.5% to 7.5% belongs to the top ten. Sequenced material: synovial fluid, either unsorted or a sorted T cell fraction (not recorded which). These receptors all come from a male donor with ankylosing spondylitis.

The gene calls are TRBV2 and TRBJ2-7, with D perhaps matching TRBD1 or TRBD2 (5 bases each). V was clipped by 7 bases and J by 1 base, with 14 bases between them. Germline CDR1 SNHLY, CDR2 FYNNEI. There are 14 residues in the CDR3. DNA for the CDR3: TGTGCCAGCACCCCGGGACCGACATCCTACGAGCAGTACTTC. It translates to CASTPGPTSYEQYF.

This chain connects TRBV6-5 to TRBJ1-1; tentatively, D is TRBD1 (6 bases). From germline, CDR1 is MNHEY and CDR2 SVGAGI. The V and J ends lost 0 bases and 6 bases respectively, with 11 bases between them. This CDR3 is built from 14 residues. The CDR3: CASSYSKRGAEAFF. DNA for the CDR3: TGTGCCAGCAGTTACTCGAAAAGGGGGGCTGAAGCTTTCTTT.

This sequence joins TRBV7-3 and TRBJ2-1, with D possibly TRBD1 on 5 matching bases. CDR1 SGHTA and CDR2 FQGTGA come from the germline V gene. There are 15 residues in the CDR3. Trimming removed 4 bases from V and 9 bases from J, with 19 bases in between. The CDR3: CASSWARKGVGEQFF. The CDR3 bases are TGTGCCAGCAGCTGGGCTCGAAAAGGGGTGGGTGAGCAGTTCTTC.

CDR3 sequence reads: CASSLGRNTEAFF. The CDR3 nucleotides read TGTGCCAGCAGCTTGGGAAGGAACACTGAAGCTTTCTTT. V and J are TRBV7-3 and TRBJ1-1; no firm D call. Germline CDR1 SGHTA, CDR2 FQGTGA. Between the trimmed V and J ends, which lost 3 bases and 1 base, there was a span of 6 bases. The CDR3 contains 13 residues.

This clonotype is a singleton in its sample. The rearrangement uses TRBV10-2 and TRBJ2-6, with D perhaps TRBD1 (6 bases). The CDR3 totals 14 residues. Germline CDR1 WSHSY, CDR2 SAAADI. Trimming cost V 7 bases and J 1 base, with 8 bases left between them. In DNA form, the CDR3 reads TGCGCCAGCATTAGGGGGTCTGGGGCCAACGTCCTGACTTTC. It codes for CASIRGSGANVLTF.

V and J are TRBV6-1 and TRBJ1-2, with TRBD1 matching over 12 bases. Germline V gene data show CDR1 as MNHNS and CDR2 as SASEGT. This CDR3 has 16 residues. Trimming at V came to 6 bases and at J to 4 bases, leaving 9 bases not matched to a gene. CDR3 in amino acids: CASRGGQGALTYGYTF. The CDR3 DNA reads as TGTGCCAGCAGGGGGGGACAGGGGGCTCTAACCTATGGCTACACCTTC.

This clonotype occurred a few times. The chain employs TRBV11-3 and TRBJ2-5; the match to TRBD2 covers 12 bases. The V and J ends lost 2 bases and 2 bases, in that order; junction bases with no gene match: 3. CDR1 SGHNT and CDR2 YENEEA come from the germline V gene. CDR3 length: 16 residues. In nucleotides, the CDR3 is TGTGCCAGCAGCTTATCTAGCGGGGGGGGACAAGAGACCCAGTACTTC. Protein: CASSLSSGGGQETQYF.

This clonotype was found a few times. The J gene is TRBJ1-2, the V gene TRBV9; D uncertain. Germline V lookup: CDR1 SGDLS, CDR2 YYNGEE. This CDR3 region has 13 residues. The ends were cut back, 0 bases at V and 4 bases at J, with 7 bases in the middle. CDR3 protein: CASSVGRFYGYTF. The CDR3 coding sequence is TGTGCCAGCAGCGTAGGAAGATTCTATGGCTACACCTTC.

This clonotype was seen at least ten times. The V call is TRBV21-1, the J call TRBJ1-5; the table's D call, TRBD1, was not checked against the DNA. TRBV21-1 is a pseudogene locus. CDR3 length: 13 residues. CDR3 amino acids: CASKARSGMPQHF. The CDR3 DNA is TGTGCCAGCAAGGCACGGTCCGGGATGCCCCAGCATTTT.

V gene TRBV12-5 combines with J gene TRBJ1-2, with 8 bases fitting TRBD1. This CDR3 is built from 14 residues. Germline values: CDR1 LGHNT, CDR2 FRNRAP. V was pared by 0 bases and J by 10 bases, with 7 bases of the junction left unmatched. The CDR3, as DNA: TGTGCTAGTGGTTTGGTAAAGGTACAGGGGGACTACACCTTC. Translation: CASGLVKVQGDYTF.

This clonotype is categorized as large (0.1 to 1%). The J gene is TRBJ2-7, the V gene TRBV2; D may be TRBD1 or TRBD2 (6 bases each). The CDR3 loop spans 11 amino acids. Trimming removed 3 bases from V and 10 bases from J, with 10 bases in between. Germline V CDR1 and CDR2: SNHLY, FYNNEI. The DNA of the CDR3 is TGTGCCAGCAGTGAGGAGGGGGGACAGTACTTC. Translation gives CASSEEGGQYF.